What follows is one T cell receptor (beta chain) and its context. V was pared by 6 bases and J by 9 bases, with 14 bases between. The CDR3 has 12 amino acids. Looked up from germline, CDR1 is SNHLY and CDR2 is FYNNEI. This specimen belongs to a study of cytomegalovirus exposure and HLA in healthy donors. PCR employed 60 Vbeta and 13 Jbeta primers. TCRdb's table, derived via immunoSEQ multiplex PCR, lists solely in-frame clones and lacks some. The data hold about 170,000 clones, with 73% observed a single time. The source is a woman younger than 30 in good health and CMV-seropositive. The rearrangement links TRBV2 to TRBJ1-2; no clear D. Sequenced input: PBMCs. CDR3 protein: CASSRELMSYTF. The CDR3 nucleotides read TGTGCCAGCAGCCGCGAACTCATGAGCTACACCTTC.